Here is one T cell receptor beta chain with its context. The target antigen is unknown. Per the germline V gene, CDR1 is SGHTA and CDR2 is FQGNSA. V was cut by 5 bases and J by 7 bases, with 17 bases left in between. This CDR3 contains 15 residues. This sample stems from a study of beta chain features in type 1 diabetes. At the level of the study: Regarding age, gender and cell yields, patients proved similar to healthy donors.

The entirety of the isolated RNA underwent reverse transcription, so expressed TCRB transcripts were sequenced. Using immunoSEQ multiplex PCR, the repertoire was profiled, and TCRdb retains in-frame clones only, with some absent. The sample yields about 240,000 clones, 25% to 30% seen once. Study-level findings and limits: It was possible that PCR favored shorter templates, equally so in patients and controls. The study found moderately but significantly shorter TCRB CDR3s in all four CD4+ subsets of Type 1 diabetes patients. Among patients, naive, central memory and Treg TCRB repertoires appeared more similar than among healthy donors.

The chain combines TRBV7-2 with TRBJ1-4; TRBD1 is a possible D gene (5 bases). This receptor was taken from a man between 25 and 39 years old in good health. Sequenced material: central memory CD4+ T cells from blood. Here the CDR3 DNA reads TGTGCCAGCAGCCCTACCGGGACTGTAGGTGAAAAACTGTTTTTT. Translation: CASSPTGTVGEKLFF.